The entry that follows covers one T cell receptor (beta chain) sequence. This sample is part of a study of spatial heterogeneity in lung cancer. The wider study: More beta-chain than alpha-chain sequences were consistently detected. The library had UMIs, and each TCR and UMI pair averaged more than ten raw reads.

V was clipped by 4 bases and J by 4 bases, with 9 bases between them. There are 13 residues in the CDR3. CDR1 SGHRS and CDR2 YFSETQ come from the germline V gene. Single TCR cDNA molecules each had their own unique molecular identifier. TCRdb fed the 5' RACE reads into MiXCR, producing one record per CDR3 protein. Of tens of thousands of distinct CDR3 sequences in the sample, less than 10% are singletons; the top ten hold about 14%. Time point indicated: sample taken at primary tumor resection. The authors sequenced whole RNA from tumor, nontumor lung or frozen PBMC without sorting. Samples were obtained from around 73 donors, all untreated early-stage non-small cell lung cancer patients.

The chain carries TRBV5-1 and TRBJ2-1; weak D call: TRBD1 (5 bases). The sequencing used PBMCs, collected at surgery. The TCR originated in a female donor with early-stage non-small cell lung cancer. As DNA, the CDR3 is TGCGCCAGCAGCCCGGACATTTACAATGAGCAGTTCTTC. This sequence encodes CASSPDIYNEQFF.